Detailed here is one T cell receptor (beta chain). No antigen is known for it. TCRdb re-analysed the reads in MiXCR, keeping a single row per CDR3 protein. The data hold some 500,000 distinct CDR3 sequences, with 40% observed a single time. The data stem from a study of T cell repertoires in cytomegalovirus infection. Turning to the study itself: Signatures in public TCR beta sequences pointed to both CMV infection and matching HLA type.

CDR1 and CDR2 from the germline V gene are SGHVS and FQNEAQ. Deletions cut 5 bases from V and 6 bases from J, with 18 bases between. CDR3 length: 15 amino acids. General study findings and limits: There were carriers of CMV plus the relevant HLA, and cumulative public TCR beta family frequency identified them.

J is TRBJ2-3 and V is TRBV7-8; TRBD1 or TRBD2 may be the D gene (5 bases each). The sequencing used cultured PBMCs, collected from culture after CMV antigen stimulation. The receptor was isolated from a human donor in good health (CMV status not recorded). Some clones in this sample may be carry-over from other donors' samples. The CDR3 DNA is TGTGCCAGCAGCCCCCGGGGCGATCGGGTCGATACGCAGTATTTT. Amino acids: CASSPRGDRVDTQYF.